The 20 T cell receptor beta chains below were found in one sample sequenced in a study of cytomegalovirus exposure and HLA in healthy donors. The PCR ran on 60 Vbeta and 13 Jbeta primers. Using immunoSEQ multiplex PCR, the repertoire was profiled, and TCRdb retains in-frame clones only, with some absent. The data contain 110,000 or so clones, approximately 80% of them singletons. Sequencing was done on a sample of PBMCs. The receptor set was obtained from a man aged 50 to 60 in good health and CMV-seropositive.

The chain joins TRBV14 to TRBJ2-2; D might be TRBD1 (6 bases). CDR1 and CDR2 (germline): SGHDN, FVKESK. The CDR3 is made up of 15 amino acids. V was cut by 3 bases and J by 2 bases, with 10 bases left in between. Written as DNA, the CDR3 is TGTGCCAGCAGCCAGGTGGACAGTAACACCGGGGAGCTGTTTTTT. This codes for CASSQVDSNTGELFF.

This sequence joins TRBV30 and TRBJ1-6, with D possibly matching TRBD1 (5 bases). This CDR3 has 13 amino acids. V was pared by 2 bases and J by 7 bases, with 9 bases between. Germline loops: CDR1 GTSNPN, CDR2 SVGIG (reference sequence). In nucleotides, the CDR3 is TGTGCCTGGAGTCTCACAGGAAATTCACCCCTCCACTTT. Encoded protein: CAWSLTGNSPLHF.

This chain connects TRBV10-1 to TRBJ2-1; perhaps TRBD2 as D (5 bases). Trimming removed 3 bases at V and 8 bases at J, with 14 bases between. CDR1 is WNHNN and CDR2 is SYGVQD in the germline V gene (reference sequence). There are 14 residues in the CDR3. In nucleotides, the CDR3 is TGCGCCAGCAGTGACTCGGGAAGATACTATGAGCAGTTCTTC. Protein: CASSDSGRYYEQFF.

Only one count was recorded for this clone. CDR3 nucleotides: TGTGCCAGCAGTTACTCGGAGATTAACTATGGCTACACCTTC. It translates to CASSYSEINYGYTF. This sequence joins TRBV6-5 and TRBJ1-2; D unresolved. V lost 0 bases and J 1 base, leaving 6 bases between the germline ends. Germline assignment: CDR1 MNHEY and CDR2 SVGAGI. The CDR3 totals 14 residues.

V usage is TRBV6-6 and J usage is TRBJ2-7; 11 positions match TRBD1. Losses at the gene ends were 4 bases for V and 7 bases for J; bases not matched to a gene: 9. This CDR3 comprises 15 residues. Germline V gene sequence: CDR1 MNHNY, CDR2 SVGAGI (reference sequence). CDR3 nucleotides: TGTGCCAGCAGTTTCCGGACAGGGGGCAAGGAAGAGCAGTACTTC. It encodes CASSFRTGGKEEQYF.

V is TRBV6-5 and J is TRBJ1-5, with D maybe TRBD1 (5 bases). The V end was cut by 2 bases, the J end by 1 base, with 9 bases between. Germline-derived CDR1 and CDR2 are MNHEY and SVGAGI. The CDR3 loop spans 15 amino acids. The CDR3 sequence is CASSYRAGSNQPQHF. DNA for the CDR3: TGTGCCAGCAGTTACCGGGCAGGGAGCAATCAGCCCCAGCATTTT.

The chain recombines TRBV5-1 with TRBJ2-5, with D possibly matching TRBD1 (6 bases). There are 14 residues in the CDR3. Looked up from germline, CDR1 is SGHRS and CDR2 is YFSETQ. V shed 4 bases and J shed 5 bases, with 15 bases lying between them. For the CDR3, the DNA is TGCGCCAGCAGCGATACAGGGTTTAAGGAGACCCAGTACTTC. This translates into CASSDTGFKETQYF.

V and J are TRBV5-4 and TRBJ2-1; D uncertain. Germline CDR1 and CDR2: SGHNT and YYREEE (reference sequence). Trimming cost V 10 bases and J 8 bases, with 7 bases left between them. The CDR3 has 9 residues. The CDR3 sequence is CAGEDEQFF. The CDR3 DNA is TGTGCCGGAGAGGATGAGCAGTTCTTC.

The chain employs TRBV5-1 and TRBJ1-1, with TRBD1 matching over 8 bases. Germline assignment: CDR1 SGHRS and CDR2 YFSETQ. V gave up 1 base and J gave up 3 bases; unmatched junction bases: 2. The CDR3 runs 14 residues. In nucleotides, the CDR3 is TGCGCCAGCAGCTTGACAGGGGGGTACACTGAAGCTTTCTTT. Protein product: CASSLTGGYTEAFF. Drawing the rest from reference TRBV5-1 and TRBJ1-1, the complete variable domain is KAGVTQTPRYLIKTRGQQVTLSCSPISGHRSVSWYQQTPGQGLQFLFEYFSETQRNKGNFPGRFSGRQFSNSRSEMNVSTLELGDSALYLCASSLTGGYTEAFFGQGTRLTVV.

The chain couples TRBV7-2 to TRBJ2-7; 10 bases fit TRBD1. Germline lookup yields CDR1 SGHTA and CDR2 FQGNSA. The junction had 4 bases not matched to a gene; V was cut back by 3 bases and J by 2 bases. CDR3 length equals 15 residues. As DNA, the CDR3 is TGTGCCAGCAGCTTGACAGGGGGCGTGACCTACGAGCAGTACTTC. Protein product: CASSLTGGVTYEQYF.

This clone was seen once. This rearrangement joins TRBV6-4 to TRBJ2-1, with D tentatively TRBD1 (6 bases). Trimming left V 2 bases short and J 9 bases short, with 8 bases between. CDR1 is MRHNA and CDR2 is SNTAGT in the germline V gene. CDR3 size: 12 residues. The CDR3 DNA sequence: TGTGCCAGCAGTGACCAGGGGTCTGAGCAGTTCTTC. Its protein product is CASSDQGSEQFF.

The rearrangement uses TRBV4-1 and TRBJ2-3, with TRBD2 matching 9 bases. Germline-derived CDR1 and CDR2 are MGHRA and YSYEKL. The CDR3 extends over 18 amino acids. V was clipped by 2 bases and J by 2 bases; unmatched bases: 11. The CDR3 coding sequence is TGCGCCAGCAGCCAACGGAGGGAAAGGACTAGCGACACAGATACGCAGTATTTT. This encodes CASSQRRERTSDTDTQYF.

V and J are TRBV4-1 and TRBJ2-7, with 14 positions matching TRBD2. The CDR3 totals 15 residues. J gave up 4 bases and V 4 bases, and 3 bases lay outside the gene matches. Germline assignment: CDR1 MGHRA and CDR2 YSYEKL. The CDR3 reads CASSLGTSGSYEQYF. The CDR3 bases are TGCGCCAGCAGCCTAGGGACTAGCGGGAGTTACGAGCAGTACTTC.

V usage is TRBV5-1 and J usage is TRBJ1-1, with D perhaps matching TRBD1 (6 bases). The V end was cut by 0 bases, the J end by 1 base, with 19 bases between. Germline CDR1 reads SGHRS; CDR2 reads YFSETQ. This CDR3 is 18 amino acids long. The CDR3, as DNA: TGCGCCAGCAGCTTGGGCTCATTAGGGGGTATAGGGAACACTGAAGCTTTCTTT. Encoded protein: CASSLGSLGGIGNTEAFF.

This clone was counted once. The chain joins TRBV10-3 to TRBJ1-2, with D uncertain. The V end was cut by 5 bases, the J end by 0 bases, with 13 bases between. The CDR3 sequence is 15 residues long. Germline CDR1 reads ENHRY; CDR2 reads SYGVKD. CDR3: CAISPQPYSNYGYTF. The CDR3 coding sequence is TGTGCCATCAGTCCACAGCCGTATTCTAACTATGGCTACACCTTC.

The chain employs TRBV10-1 and TRBJ1-1; weak D call: TRBD1 (6 bases). V lost 0 bases and J lost 8, with 10 bases in between. This CDR3 contains 13 residues. Germline V gene lookup returns CDR1 WNHNN and CDR2 SYGVQD (reference sequence). This CDR3 is CASSESGRGEAFF. CDR3 bases: TGCGCCAGCAGTGAGTCAGGCAGGGGAGAAGCTTTCTTT.

The chain couples TRBV28 to TRBJ1-6; D remains ambiguous. V lost 2 bases, J lost 10 bases, and 12 bases lay in between. CDR1 and CDR2 from the germline V gene are MDHEN and SYDVKM. The CDR3 length is 14 residues. The CDR3, as DNA: TGTGCCAGCAGTTTACAACGTAGCCCCTCACCCCTCCACTTT. It specifies CASSLQRSPSPLHF.

The chain joins TRBV5-1 to TRBJ2-7, with 11 bases lining up with TRBD2. J was trimmed by 3 bases and V by 4 bases; bases with no gene match: 12. Germline loops: CDR1 SGHRS, CDR2 YFSETQ. The CDR3 is 17 residues long. CDR3 DNA sequence: TGCGCCAGCAGCCAAATCCTAGCGGGAGGCATTTACTACGAGCAGTACTTC. It codes for CASSQILAGGIYYEQYF.

This clone has a handful of counts. This chain uses TRBV9 with TRBJ2-7; D might be TRBD2 (6 bases). This CDR3 is 15 amino acids long. V lost 2 bases and J 7 bases, leaving 19 bases between the germline ends. Germline V gene sequence: CDR1 SGDLS, CDR2 YYNGEE. The CDR3 sequence is CASSVSWGGLEEQYF. The CDR3 region has the DNA TGTGCCAGCAGCGTGTCTTGGGGAGGTCTAGAAGAGCAGTACTTC.

This clone was seen a single time. The rearrangement uses TRBV28 and TRBJ2-3; 11 nucleotides line up with TRBD1. V was pared by 2 bases and J by 3 bases, with 7 bases of the junction left unmatched. The germline V gene has CDR1 MDHEN and CDR2 SYDVKM. This CDR3 has 17 residues. CDR3 protein: CASSLAAGTGGTDTQYF. The CDR3 DNA is TGTGCCAGCAGTTTAGCAGCCGGGACAGGGGGTACAGATACGCAGTATTTT.